The 5 T cell receptor beta chains listed next were all sequenced from one sample in a study of T cell repertoires in cytomegalovirus infection. TCRdb ran MiXCR on the reads and lists one entry per CDR3 protein. Of about 770,000 distinct CDR3 sequences in the sample, 25% to 35% were seen once. No antigen has been identified for these receptors. The starting material was cultured CD8+ T cells from PBMCs, obtained from culture after CMV antigen stimulation. These receptors were taken from a human donor in good health (CMV status not recorded). Some clones in this sample may be carry-over from other donors' samples.

This clonotype was seen only a few times. The chain uses TRBV28 and TRBJ1-1; a weak D match, TRBD1 (5 bases). CDR3 size: 14 residues. Trimming took off 9 bases at V and 0 bases at J, with 14 bases between the two ends. Germline V gives CDR1 MDHEN, CDR2 SYDVKM. The chain's CDR3 is CASGTLLLNTEAFF. The CDR3 coding sequence is TGTGCCAGTGGGACCTTATTGTTGAACACTGAAGCTTTCTTT.

CDR3: CASSPPRMDRASYEQYV. The CDR3 coding sequence is TGTGCCAGCAGCCCTCCCCGGATGGACAGGGCGTCCTACGAGCAGTACGTC. This chain joins TRBV7-6 and TRBJ2-7, with 8 nucleotides matching TRBD1. The CDR3 runs 17 residues. The germline V gene encodes CDR1 SGHVS and CDR2 FNYEAQ. Trimming removed 5 bases from V and 1 base from J; junction bases left unmatched: 13.

J is TRBJ1-6 and V is TRBV27; TRBD1 is a possible D gene (5 bases). In germline, CDR1 is MNHEY, CDR2 SMNVEV (reference sequence). V lost 2 bases and J lost 6, with 17 bases in between. This CDR3 has 17 amino acids. The CDR3 DNA reads TGTGCCAGCAGTTTAAGGGGTTTTGGGCAGGTTAATTCACCCCTCCACTTT. It codes for CASSLRGFGQVNSPLHF.

This clonotype was observed a handful of times. The chain couples TRBV7-9 to TRBJ1-4; a possible D gene is TRBD1 (5 bases). V was pared by 4 bases and J by 6 bases, with 18 bases between. Germline CDR1 SEHNR, CDR2 FQNEAQ (reference sequence). This CDR3 spans 16 amino acids. This CDR3 is CASSSPAGTRDEKLFF. CDR3 DNA: TGTGCCAGCAGCTCCCCTGCGGGGACGCGTGATGAAAAACTGTTTTTT.

This clonotype was found a few times. This chain connects TRBV7-2 to TRBJ1-2; D remains unclear. CDR1 is SGHTA, CDR2 FQGNSA, per germline. CDR3 length: 14 amino acids. V lost 5 bases and J lost 13, with 23 bases in between. Here the CDR3 reads CASSSPNYAPSATF. CDR3 DNA sequence: TGTGCCAGCAGCAGCCCAAATTATGCCCCGTCAGCCACCTTC.